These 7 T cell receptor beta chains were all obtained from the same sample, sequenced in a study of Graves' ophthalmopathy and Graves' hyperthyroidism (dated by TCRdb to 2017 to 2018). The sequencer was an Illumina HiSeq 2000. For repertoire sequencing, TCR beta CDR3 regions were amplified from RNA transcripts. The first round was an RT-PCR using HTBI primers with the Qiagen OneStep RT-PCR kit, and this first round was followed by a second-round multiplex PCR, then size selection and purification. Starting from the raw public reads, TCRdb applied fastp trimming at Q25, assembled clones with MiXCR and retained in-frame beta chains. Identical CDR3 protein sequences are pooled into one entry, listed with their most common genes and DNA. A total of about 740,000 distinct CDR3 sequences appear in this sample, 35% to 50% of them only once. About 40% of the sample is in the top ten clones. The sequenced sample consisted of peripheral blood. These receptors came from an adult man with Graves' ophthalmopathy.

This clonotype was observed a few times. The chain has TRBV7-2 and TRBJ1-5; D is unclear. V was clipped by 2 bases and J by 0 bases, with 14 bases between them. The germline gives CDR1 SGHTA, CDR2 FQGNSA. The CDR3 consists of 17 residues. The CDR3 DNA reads TGTGCCAGCAGCTTACGTAGCCGTAGAAATAGCAATCAGCCCCAGCATTTT. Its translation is CASSLRSRRNSNQPQHF.

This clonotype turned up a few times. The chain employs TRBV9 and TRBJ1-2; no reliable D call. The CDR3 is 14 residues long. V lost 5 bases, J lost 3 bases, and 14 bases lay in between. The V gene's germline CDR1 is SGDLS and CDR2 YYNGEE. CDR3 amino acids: CASSLSSQDYGYTF. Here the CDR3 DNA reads TGTGCCAGCAGTTTATCGTCCCAGGACTATGGCTACACCTTC.

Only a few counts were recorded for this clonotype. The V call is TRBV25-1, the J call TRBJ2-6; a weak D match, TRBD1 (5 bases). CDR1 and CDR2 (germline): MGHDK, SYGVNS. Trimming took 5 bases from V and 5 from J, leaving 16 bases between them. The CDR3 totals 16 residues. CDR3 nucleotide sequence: TGTGCCAGCAGTTCGCAAGCAGGGAATTGGGCCAACGTCCTGACTTTC. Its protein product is CASSSQAGNWANVLTF.

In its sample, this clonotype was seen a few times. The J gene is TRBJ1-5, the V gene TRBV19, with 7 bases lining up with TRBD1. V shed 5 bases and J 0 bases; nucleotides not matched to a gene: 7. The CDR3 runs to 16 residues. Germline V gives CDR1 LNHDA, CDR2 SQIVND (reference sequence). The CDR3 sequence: CASSVRDRVSNQPQHF. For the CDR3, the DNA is TGTGCCAGTAGTGTCAGGGACAGAGTTAGCAATCAGCCCCAGCATTTT.

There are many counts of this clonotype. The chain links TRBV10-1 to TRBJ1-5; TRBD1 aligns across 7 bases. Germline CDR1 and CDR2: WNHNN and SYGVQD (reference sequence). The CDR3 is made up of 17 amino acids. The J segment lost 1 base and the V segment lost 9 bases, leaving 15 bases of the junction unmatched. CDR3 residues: CARRIRGGTVSNQPQHF. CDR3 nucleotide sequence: TGCGCCAGACGTATCCGGGGGGGGACAGTGAGCAATCAGCCCCAGCATTTT.

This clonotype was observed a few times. The CDR3 loop is CASSLTLTVANTGELFF. The CDR3 region has the DNA TGTGCCAGCAGCTTAACTCTGACTGTCGCGAACACCGGGGAGCTGTTTTTT. This sequence joins TRBV25-1 and TRBJ2-2; D not resolved. The germline gives CDR1 MGHDK, CDR2 SYGVNS. The CDR3 contains 17 residues. V was pared by 6 bases and J by 0 bases, with 17 bases between.

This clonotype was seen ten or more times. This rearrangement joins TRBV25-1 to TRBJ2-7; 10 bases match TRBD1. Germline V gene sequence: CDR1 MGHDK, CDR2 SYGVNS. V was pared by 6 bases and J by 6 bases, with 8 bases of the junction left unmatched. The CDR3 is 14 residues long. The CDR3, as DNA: TGTGCCAGCAGGCGGGGGACAGGGGCGGGCGAGCAGTACTTC. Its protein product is CASRRGTGAGEQYF.